A selection of T cell receptor beta chains follows, all from one sample in a study of cytomegalovirus exposure and HLA in healthy donors. TCRdb's table, derived via immunoSEQ multiplex PCR, lists solely in-frame clones and lacks some. The data contain about 180,000 clones, approximately 84% of them seen just once; the ten biggest clones take up 0.38%. Sequencing used PBMCs. These receptors originate from a boy between 2 and 15 years old in good health and CMV-seronegative. CDR3s include the opening cysteine and the closing phenylalanine or tryptophan. The D gene is left open where the match is weak. Some rows have no size entry. The others give once, few or many, or a class for an expanded clone.

j_gene: TRBJ2-5
d_gene: NA
len: 13
v_gene: TRBV13
abundance: NA
CDR3nt: TGTGCCAGCAGCTTAGGCCAACGGGAGACCCAGTACTTC
CDR3aa: CASSLGQRETQYF

j_gene: TRBJ1-4
d_gene: TRBD1
len: 14
v_gene: TRBV19
abundance: NA
CDR3nt: TGTGCCAGTAGTCCCGGGACAGTGAATGAAAAACTGTTTTTT
CDR3aa: CASSPGTVNEKLFF

j_gene: TRBJ1-2
d_gene: NA
len: 14
v_gene: TRBV7-2
abundance: NA
CDR3nt: TGTGCCAGCAGCCCAAGGGCCAGGGACTATGGCTACACCTTC
CDR3aa: CASSPRARDYGYTF

j_gene: TRBJ2-2
d_gene: NA
len: 15
v_gene: TRBV7-3
abundance: NA
CDR3nt: TGTGCCAGCAGCTTAGGGGGAGGCGGCACCGGGGAGCTGTTTTTT
CDR3aa: CASSLGGGGTGELFF

j_gene: TRBJ2-7
d_gene: NA
len: 15
v_gene: TRBV29-1
abundance: NA
CDR3nt: TGCAGCGTTAAGGGGGCTCCGGGGGCTGGTTACGAGCAGTACTTC
CDR3aa: CSVKGAPGAGYEQYF

j_gene: TRBJ2-3
d_gene: NA
len: 14
v_gene: TRBV5-4
abundance: NA
CDR3nt: TGTGCCAGCAGCTTCGAACTAGTCCCAGATACGCAGTATTTT
CDR3aa: CASSFELVPDTQYF

j_gene: TRBJ2-3
d_gene: TRBD1
len: 15
v_gene: TRBV5-1
abundance: once
CDR3nt: TGCGCCAGCAGCTTGGACGGGACAGGCAGCGATACGCAGTATTTT
CDR3aa: CASSLDGTGSDTQYF

j_gene: TRBJ2-7
d_gene: TRBD2
len: 15
v_gene: TRBV7-9
abundance: NA
CDR3nt: TGTGCCAGCAGCTTAGGGACTAGCGGGAGCTACGAGCAGTACTTC
CDR3aa: CASSLGTSGSYEQYF

j_gene: TRBJ1-5
d_gene: NA
len: 16
v_gene: TRBV2
abundance: NA
CDR3nt: TGTGCCAGCAGCCAAAGGGGGAGGGAGAGCAATCAGCCCCAGCATTTT
CDR3aa: CASSQRGRESNQPQHF

j_gene: TRBJ1-3
d_gene: NA
len: 18
v_gene: TRBV19
abundance: NA
CDR3nt: TGTGCCAGTAGTAATAATTGGCCCGGGTCCTACTCTGGAAACACCATATATTTT
CDR3aa: CASSNNWPGSYSGNTIYF

j_gene: TRBJ2-3
d_gene: NA
len: 14
v_gene: TRBV29-1
abundance: NA
CDR3nt: TGCAGCGTTGAAGCGGGAGTGGATTTAGATACGCAGTATTTT
CDR3aa: CSVEAGVDLDTQYF

j_gene: TRBJ1-1
d_gene: NA
len: 14
v_gene: TRBV4-1
abundance: NA
CDR3nt: TGCGCCAGCAGGTACGGTCAGGGTGCCACTGAAGCTTTCTTT
CDR3aa: CASRYGQGATEAFF

j_gene: TRBJ2-7
d_gene: NA
len: 17
v_gene: TRBV4-2
abundance: NA
CDR3nt: TGTGCCAGCAGCCAAGGATATCAGGCGGGCCTTACCTACGAGCAGTACTTC
CDR3aa: CASSQGYQAGLTYEQYF

j_gene: TRBJ1-1
d_gene: NA
len: 15
v_gene: TRBV5-1
abundance: NA
CDR3nt: TGCGCCAGCAGCTCGTTGCAGGGCGGGGACACTGAAGCTTTCTTT
CDR3aa: CASSSLQGGDTEAFF

j_gene: TRBJ1-1
d_gene: NA
len: 13
v_gene: TRBV7-3
abundance: NA
CDR3nt: TGTGCCAGCAGCTCGAGGACAAACACTGAAGCTTTCTTT
CDR3aa: CASSSRTNTEAFF

j_gene: TRBJ2-5
d_gene: TRBD2
len: 15
v_gene: TRBV2
abundance: NA
CDR3nt: TGTGCCAGCAGGCGGACTAGCGGGGGCCAAGAGACCCAGTACTTC
CDR3aa: CASRRTSGGQETQYF

j_gene: TRBJ2-7
d_gene: TRBD1
len: 15
v_gene: TRBV14
abundance: NA
CDR3nt: TGTGCCAGCAGACCTGGCTGGACAGGGGCCTACGAGCAGTACTTC
CDR3aa: CASRPGWTGAYEQYF

j_gene: TRBJ1-3
d_gene: NA
len: 16
v_gene: TRBV11-2
abundance: once
CDR3nt: TGTGCCAGCAGCCGGACCCTCCGGGAGACTGGAAACACCATATATTTT
CDR3aa: CASSRTLRETGNTIYF

j_gene: TRBJ2-1
d_gene: TRBD2
len: 15
v_gene: TRBV5-1
abundance: NA
CDR3nt: TGCGCCAGCAGCTCAACTAGCGGGGCTAACAATGAGCAGTTCTTC
CDR3aa: CASSSTSGANNEQFF

j_gene: TRBJ1-5
d_gene: TRBD1
len: 16
v_gene: TRBV10-3
abundance: NA
CDR3nt: TGTGCCATCAGTGAGTCGACAGGGGGCGGCATTCAGCCCCAGCATTTT
CDR3aa: CAISESTGGGIQPQHF

j_gene: TRBJ2-5
d_gene: NA
len: 11
v_gene: TRBV5-1
abundance: NA
CDR3nt: TGCGCCAGCAGCTTCGAAGAGACCCAGTACTTC
CDR3aa: CASSFEETQYF

j_gene: TRBJ2-1
d_gene: NA
len: 11
v_gene: TRBV20-1
abundance: NA
CDR3nt: TGCAGTGCTAGGCGGGTTAATGAGCAGTTCTTC
CDR3aa: CSARRVNEQFF

j_gene: TRBJ2-4
d_gene: TRBD2
len: 18
v_gene: TRBV30
abundance: once
CDR3nt: TGTGCCTGGAGTTTTCGGGGGACTAGCGGAAGTTCCAAAAACATTCAGTACTTC
CDR3aa: CAWSFRGTSGSSKNIQYF

j_gene: TRBJ2-1
d_gene: NA
len: 13
v_gene: TRBV2
abundance: NA
CDR3nt: TGTGCCAGCCTTAGGACTGATTACAATGAGCAGTTCTTC
CDR3aa: CASLRTDYNEQFF

j_gene: TRBJ1-1
d_gene: TRBD1
len: 15
v_gene: TRBV29-1
abundance: NA
CDR3nt: TGCAGCGTTGAAGATTTGCAGGGGGGGAACACTGAAGCTTTCTTT
CDR3aa: CSVEDLQGGNTEAFF

j_gene: TRBJ2-7
d_gene: TRBD1
len: 15
v_gene: TRBV7-2
abundance: NA
CDR3nt: TGTGCCAGCAGCCCCCGGACAGGGACCTCCTACGAGCAGTACTTC
CDR3aa: CASSPRTGTSYEQYF

j_gene: TRBJ2-7
d_gene: TRBD2
len: 16
v_gene: TRBV27
abundance: NA
CDR3nt: TGTGCCAGCAGTACATCTCCTAGCGGGAGGTTCAACGAGCAGTACTTC
CDR3aa: CASSTSPSGRFNEQYF

j_gene: TRBJ1-3
d_gene: NA
len: 16
v_gene: TRBV13
abundance: NA
CDR3nt: TGTGCCAGCAGTACCACCGGAGGGCTCGAGGGAAACACCATATATTTT
CDR3aa: CASSTTGGLEGNTIYF

j_gene: TRBJ1-2
d_gene: TRBD1
len: 15
v_gene: TRBV7-9
abundance: NA
CDR3nt: TGTGCCAGCAGCTTGGACAGGGGGCTTGGCTATGGCTACACCTTC
CDR3aa: CASSLDRGLGYGYTF

j_gene: TRBJ2-7
d_gene: TRBD1
len: 14
v_gene: TRBV7-2
abundance: once
CDR3nt: TGTGCCAGCAGTCAAGACAGGGTAGCCTACGAGCAGTACTTC
CDR3aa: CASSQDRVAYEQYF

j_gene: TRBJ2-3
d_gene: NA
len: 14
v_gene: TRBV5-4
abundance: NA
CDR3nt: TGTGCCAGCAGCTTGGGCGGCAGTATGGATACGCAGTATTTT
CDR3aa: CASSLGGSMDTQYF

j_gene: TRBJ2-2
d_gene: NA
len: 13
v_gene: TRBV18
abundance: NA
CDR3nt: TGTGCCAGCTCACTACAGGGTTCCGGGGAGCTGTTTTTT
CDR3aa: CASSLQGSGELFF

j_gene: TRBJ2-3
d_gene: TRBD2
len: 19
v_gene: TRBV4-2
abundance: few
CDR3nt: TGTGCCAGCAGCCAAGCGGGGACTAGCGGGGGGGCTTACACAGATACGCAGTATTTT
CDR3aa: CASSQAGTSGGAYTDTQYF

j_gene: TRBJ1-1
d_gene: NA
len: 15
v_gene: TRBV10-3
abundance: NA
CDR3nt: TGTGCCATCAGTCAAGTGGAAAGGGGCAACACTGAAGCTTTCTTT
CDR3aa: CAISQVERGNTEAFF

j_gene: TRBJ2-1
d_gene: TRBD2
len: 18
v_gene: TRBV5-1
abundance: NA
CDR3nt: TGCGCCAGCAGCCGAGAGGCTAGCGGGAGGCTAGGACTGAGTGAGCAGTTCTTC
CDR3aa: CASSREASGRLGLSEQFF

j_gene: TRBJ2-7
d_gene: NA
len: 14
v_gene: TRBV19
abundance: NA
CDR3nt: TGTGCCAGTAGTATGGGCAGGGGTTCCTACGAGCAGTACTTC
CDR3aa: CASSMGRGSYEQYF

j_gene: TRBJ1-5
d_gene: TRBD1
len: 15
v_gene: TRBV2
abundance: few
CDR3nt: TGTGCCAGCAGTCAACAGGGGGCTCGAAATCAGCCCCAGCATTTT
CDR3aa: CASSQQGARNQPQHF

j_gene: TRBJ1-2
d_gene: NA
len: 15
v_gene: TRBV6-1
abundance: NA
CDR3nt: TGTGCCAGCAGTGAATGGTTGCAGGGTGCCTATGGCTACACCTTC
CDR3aa: CASSEWLQGAYGYTF

j_gene: TRBJ2-7
d_gene: NA
len: 13
v_gene: TRBV6-1
abundance: NA
CDR3nt: TGTGCCAGCAGTGAACAGGGGAAGGACGAGCAGTACTTC
CDR3aa: CASSEQGKDEQYF

j_gene: TRBJ2-1
d_gene: TRBD1
len: 16
v_gene: TRBV30
abundance: NA
CDR3nt: TGTGCCTGGAGACTAACAGGGGGCACAATCTACAATGAGCAGTTCTTC
CDR3aa: CAWRLTGGTIYNEQFF

j_gene: TRBJ2-7
d_gene: TRBD2
len: 14
v_gene: TRBV6-1
abundance: NA
CDR3nt: TGTGCCAGCAAGATTCTAGCGGGTTCCTACGAGCAGTACTTC
CDR3aa: CASKILAGSYEQYF

j_gene: TRBJ1-1
d_gene: TRBD1
len: 15
v_gene: TRBV18
abundance: NA
CDR3nt: TGTGCCAGCTCATTCGACAGGGTCGGTGGCACTGAAGCTTTCTTT
CDR3aa: CASSFDRVGGTEAFF